The 23 T cell receptor beta chains reported below all come from one sample, sequenced in a study of T cell repertoires in ileal Crohn's disease. Method: immunoSEQ multiplex PCR; TCRdb's copy keeps in-frame clones and lacks some. The profile shows around 5,400 clones, around 76% of them singletons. This sample's time point: inflamed ileum from the surgical specimen. Sequencing input: ileal tissue. Every receptor here comes from an adult with Crohn's disease.

CDR3 in DNA: TGTGCCAGCAGCGTAGCCCCGGGAGGGAGCACCGGGGAGCTGTTTTTT. Its protein product is CASSVAPGGSTGELFF. The J gene is TRBJ2-2, the V gene TRBV9, with 8 bases identical to TRBD2. V shed 0 bases and J 4 bases; nucleotides not matched to a gene: 5. The CDR3 spans 16 residues. Germline CDR1 and CDR2: SGDLS and YYNGEE.

V gene TRBV6-5 combines with J gene TRBJ1-5; D not resolved. The V and J ends lost 2 bases and 6 bases respectively, with 14 bases between them. The CDR3 covers 15 residues. Germline loops: CDR1 MNHEY, CDR2 SVGAGI. CDR3: CASSYDSYKGQPQHF. DNA of the CDR3: TGTGCCAGCAGTTACGATTCTTACAAGGGTCAGCCCCAGCATTTT.

The chain is built from TRBV5-6 and TRBJ2-7, with TRBD1 matching over 7 bases. The CDR3 is made up of 14 amino acids. Germline loops: CDR1 SGHDT, CDR2 YYEEEE. J gave up 2 bases and V 0 bases, and 2 bases lay outside the gene matches. This chain's CDR3 is CASSLGTGTYEQYF. The CDR3 bases are TGTGCCAGCAGCTTGGGGACAGGCACCTACGAGCAGTACTTC.

This chain connects TRBV21-1 to TRBJ2-2; TRBD2 is the table's D call and was not checked against the DNA. TRBV21-1 is given as a pseudogene. The CDR3 has 18 amino acids. The CDR3 loop is CASSNLAGGQSNTGELFF. The CDR3, as DNA: TGTGCCAGCAGCAATTTAGCGGGGGGGCAGTCGAACACCGGGGAGCTGTTTTTT.

J is TRBJ2-7 and V is TRBV5-1; 8 nucleotides agree with TRBD2. V gave up 2 bases and J gave up 6 bases; unmatched junction bases: 7. The length of the CDR3 is 14 residues. The germline V gene has CDR1 SGHRS and CDR2 YFSETQ. CDR3 sequence (DNA): TGCGCCAGCAGCTTAGAGACTAGCGCTTCCGAGCAGTACTTC. It yields the protein CASSLETSASEQYF.

This chain uses TRBV6-4 with TRBJ1-5; D not certain. This CDR3 is built from 12 residues. Germline values: CDR1 MRHNA, CDR2 SNTAGT. Trimming stripped 7 bases from V and 3 bases from J, with 7 bases between. CDR3 region: CASTPPNQPQHF. The CDR3 coding sequence is TGTGCCAGCACCCCTCCCAATCAGCCCCAGCATTTT.

The V call is TRBV19, the J call TRBJ2-6, with TRBD1 identical over 12 bases. CDR3 size: 17 residues. V shed 4 bases, J shed 3 bases, and the junction held 4 bases outside the gene matches. Per the germline V gene, CDR1 is LNHDA and CDR2 is SQIVND (reference sequence). The CDR3 reads CASSTGTGGYGANVLTF. The CDR3 nucleotides read TGTGCCAGTAGTACCGGGACAGGGGGCTATGGGGCCAACGTCCTGACTTTC. Full variable domain (missing parts from reference TRBV19 and TRBJ2-6): DGGITQSPKYLFRKEGQNVTLSCEQNLNHDAMYWYRQDPGQGLRLIYYSQIVNDFQKGDIAEGYSVSREKKESFPLTVTSAQKNPTAFYLCASSTGTGGYGANVLTFGAGSRLTVL.

This clone has just a few counts. The chain recombines TRBV5-1 with TRBJ1-2; D might be TRBD1 (6 bases). Trimming cost V 4 bases and J 11 bases, with 18 bases left between them. CDR3 length: 13 residues. Germline CDR1 and CDR2: SGHRS and YFSETQ. CDR3 in DNA: TGCGCCAGCAGCCCGACCGAGACAGGCCAGTACACCTTC. As protein: CASSPTETGQYTF.

V is TRBV6-5 and J is TRBJ1-4; the D is unclear. The germline V gene has CDR1 MNHEY and CDR2 SVGAGI. V lost 5 bases to trimming and J lost 4 bases, with 14 bases between them. The CDR3 is 15 residues long. The CDR3 coding sequence is TGTGCCAGCAGTCGTTTCGGGGAGGATAATGAAAAACTGTTTTTT. Protein product: CASSRFGEDNEKLFF.

This clone is judged large. The V call is TRBV9, the J call TRBJ2-1; D gene unclear. With 3 bases removed from V and 0 bases from J, the gap between germline ends came to 13 bases. This CDR3 region has 16 residues. Germline loops: CDR1 SGDLS, CDR2 YYNGEE. The CDR3 spells CASSGDPQSSYNEQFF. The DNA of the CDR3 is TGTGCCAGCAGCGGAGACCCACAGAGCTCCTACAATGAGCAGTTCTTC.

The V and J genes are TRBV28 and TRBJ2-3, with 8 positions matching TRBD2. Germline V gene sequence: CDR1 MDHEN, CDR2 SYDVKM. V was pared by 5 bases and J by 10 bases, with 20 bases of the junction left unmatched. The CDR3 totals 17 residues. CDR3 in amino acids: CASSPVRGSGKRSAQYF. For the CDR3, the DNA is TGTGCCAGCAGTCCTGTGAGGGGTAGCGGGAAGAGATCCGCGCAGTATTTT.

This clone has only one observation. The chain is built from TRBV5-4 and TRBJ1-3; no reliable D call. CDR3 length: 15 amino acids. Germline CDR1 reads SGHNT; CDR2 reads YYREEE (reference sequence). V lost 0 bases, J lost 2 bases, and 9 bases lay in between. CDR3 residues: CASSLGSFTGNTIYF. Here the CDR3 DNA reads TGTGCCAGCAGCTTGGGTAGTTTTACTGGAAACACCATATATTTT.

This chain connects TRBV4-2 to TRBJ2-1; either TRBD1 or TRBD2 may supply D (5 bases each). Trimming pared 1 base from V and 6 bases from J, leaving 13 bases between. CDR1 and CDR2 from the germline V gene are LGHNA and YNFKEQ. The CDR3 spans 15 residues. The CDR3 region has the DNA TGTGCCAGCAGCCAAGGAGTGGGAGACAGCAATGAGCAGTTCTTC. It is translated as CASSQGVGDSNEQFF.

V usage is TRBV6-6 and J usage is TRBJ2-4; 7 positions match TRBD2. Trimming removed 7 bases from V and 9 bases from J; junction bases left unmatched: 9. CDR3 length equals 13 residues. CDR1 MNHNY and CDR2 SVGAGI come from the germline V gene (reference sequence). CDR3 residues: CASMGRDRVIQYF. CDR3 bases: TGTGCCAGCATGGGGAGGGATCGGGTCATTCAGTACTTC.

The chain carries TRBV19 and TRBJ2-7, with TRBD1 identical over 8 bases. Trimming cost V 4 bases and J 5 bases; bases outside gene matches: 7. Per germline, CDR1 LNHDA and CDR2 SQIVND (reference sequence). There are 14 residues in the CDR3. The CDR3 sequence: CASSNQGARHEQYF. The CDR3, as DNA: TGTGCCAGTAGTAACCAGGGGGCGCGCCACGAGCAGTACTTC.

This chain connects TRBV11-2 to TRBJ2-7; D possibly corresponds to TRBD1 (6 bases). The CDR3 length is 15 residues. The germline gives CDR1 SGHAT, CDR2 FQNNGV. The V and J ends lost 5 bases and 5 bases respectively, with 19 bases between them. Here the CDR3 reads CASSKRGTTPDEQYF. The CDR3 nucleotides are TGTGCCAGCAGCAAAAGAGGGACAACCCCTGACGAGCAGTACTTC.

This rearrangement joins TRBV5-4 to TRBJ1-2, with a tentative D call TRBD1 (6 bases). Trimming left V 3 bases short and J 8 bases short, with 20 bases between. This CDR3 region has 15 residues. Germline values: CDR1 SGHNT, CDR2 YYREEE (reference sequence). In nucleotides, the CDR3 is TGTGCCAGCAGCTCGGCCAGGGGTTCGGGGGAGGGCTACACCTTC. It specifies CASSSARGSGEGYTF.

This chain uses TRBV7-9 with TRBJ1-2; the D is unclear. Germline CDR1 and CDR2: SEHNR and FQNEAQ (reference sequence). V shed 5 bases and J shed 4 bases, with 11 bases lying between them. The CDR3 sequence is 13 residues long. Here the CDR3 reads CASSPTSTYGYTF. CDR3 sequence (DNA): TGTGCCAGCAGCCCTACAAGCACCTATGGCTACACCTTC.

The rearrangement joins TRBV28 to TRBJ1-4, with 7 bases aligning to TRBD1. V shed 6 bases and J 8 bases; nucleotides not matched to a gene: 12. Germline V lookup: CDR1 MDHEN, CDR2 SYDVKM. The CDR3 is 15 amino acids. The CDR3 DNA follows: TGTGCCAGCAGGACAAGAGGGGGCGTAGGGGAAAAACTGTTTTTT. This encodes CASRTRGGVGEKLFF.

The V gene is TRBV10-3, the J gene TRBJ1-6, with a weak D call TRBD1 (5 bases). Per the germline V gene, CDR1 is ENHRY and CDR2 is SYGVKD. This CDR3 region has 14 residues. V was trimmed by 4 bases and J by 7 bases, leaving 11 bases between them. This chain's CDR3 is CAISGDPRNSPLHF. The DNA for the CDR3 is TGTGCCATCAGTGGGGACCCTAGGAATTCACCCCTCCACTTT.

This clone turned up a few times. The V call is TRBV6-5, the J call TRBJ1-3; D unclear. Germline V lookup: CDR1 MNHEY, CDR2 SVGAGI. This CDR3 is 14 amino acids long. V shed 6 bases and J shed 0 bases, with 9 bases lying between them. The CDR3 is CASRDRSSGNTIYF. Written as DNA, the CDR3 is TGTGCCAGCAGGGACCGGAGCTCTGGAAACACCATATATTTT.

This clone was observed a single time. This chain connects TRBV4-2 to TRBJ1-3; D unclear. The CDR3 is 15 residues long. Trimming shortened V by 1 base and J by 4 bases, and 11 bases separated the two germline ends. CDR1 is LGHNA and CDR2 is YNFKEQ in the germline V gene. CDR3 in amino acids: CASSQALSAGNTIYF. The CDR3 DNA follows: TGTGCCAGCAGCCAAGCTCTATCCGCCGGAAACACCATATATTTT.

The chain joins TRBV19 to TRBJ2-1; TRBD1 matches at 8 bases. Germline trimming cut 3 bases from V and 7 bases from J; bases unmatched to any gene: 8. This CDR3 comprises 15 residues. The germline CDR1 and CDR2 sequences are LNHDA and SQIVND (reference sequence). The CDR3 spells CASSIRGQAVNEQFF. DNA for the CDR3: TGTGCCAGTAGTATTCGGGGACAGGCGGTTAATGAGCAGTTCTTC.